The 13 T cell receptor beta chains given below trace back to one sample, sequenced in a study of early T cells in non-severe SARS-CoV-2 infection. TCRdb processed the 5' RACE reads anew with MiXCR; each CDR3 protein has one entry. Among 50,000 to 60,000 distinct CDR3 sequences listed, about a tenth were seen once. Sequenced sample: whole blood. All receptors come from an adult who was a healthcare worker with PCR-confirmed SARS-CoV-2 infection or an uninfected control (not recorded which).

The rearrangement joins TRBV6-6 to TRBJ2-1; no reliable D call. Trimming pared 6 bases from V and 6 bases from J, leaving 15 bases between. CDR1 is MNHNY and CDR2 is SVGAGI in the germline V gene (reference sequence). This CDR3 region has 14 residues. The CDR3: CASSSQGPINEQFF. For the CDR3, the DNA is TGTGCCAGCAGCTCCCAAGGGCCAATCAATGAGCAGTTCTTC.

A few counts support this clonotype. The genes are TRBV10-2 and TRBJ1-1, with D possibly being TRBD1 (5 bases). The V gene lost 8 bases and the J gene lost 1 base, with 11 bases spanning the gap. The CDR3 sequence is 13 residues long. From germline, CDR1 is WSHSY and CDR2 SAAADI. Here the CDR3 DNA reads TGCGCCAGCTTGACAGAAAAGAACACTGAAGCTTTCTTT. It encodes CASLTEKNTEAFF.

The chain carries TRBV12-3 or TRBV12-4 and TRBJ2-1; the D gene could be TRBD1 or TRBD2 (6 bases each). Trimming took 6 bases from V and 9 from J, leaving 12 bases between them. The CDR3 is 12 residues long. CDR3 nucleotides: TGTGCCAGCAGCCCAGGGGAGGCTGAGCAGTTCTTC. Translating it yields CASSPGEAEQFF.

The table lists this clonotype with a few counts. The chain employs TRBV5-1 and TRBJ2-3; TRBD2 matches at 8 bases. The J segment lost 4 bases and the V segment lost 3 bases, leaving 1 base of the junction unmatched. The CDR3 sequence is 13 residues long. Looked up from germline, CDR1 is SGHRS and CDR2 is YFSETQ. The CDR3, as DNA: TGCGCCAGCAGCTACGGGGGGGCAGATACGCAGTATTTT. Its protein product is CASSYGGADTQYF.

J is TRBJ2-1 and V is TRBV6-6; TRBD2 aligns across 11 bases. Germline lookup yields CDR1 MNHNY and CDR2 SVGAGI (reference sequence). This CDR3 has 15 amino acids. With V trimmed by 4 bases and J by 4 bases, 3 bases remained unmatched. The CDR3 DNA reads TGTGCCAGCAGTTCGACTAGCGGGGCTTACAATGAGCAGTTCTTC. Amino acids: CASSSTSGAYNEQFF.

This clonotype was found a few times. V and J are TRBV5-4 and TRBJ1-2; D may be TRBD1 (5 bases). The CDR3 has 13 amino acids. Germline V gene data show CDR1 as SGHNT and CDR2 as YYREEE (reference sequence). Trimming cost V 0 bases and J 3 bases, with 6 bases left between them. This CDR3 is CASSLVGDYGYTF. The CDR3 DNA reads TGTGCCAGCAGCTTGGTAGGGGACTATGGCTACACCTTC.

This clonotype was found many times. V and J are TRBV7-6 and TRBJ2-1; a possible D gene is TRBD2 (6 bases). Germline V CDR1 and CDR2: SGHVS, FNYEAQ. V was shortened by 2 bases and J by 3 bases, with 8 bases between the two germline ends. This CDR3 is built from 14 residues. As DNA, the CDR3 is TGTGCCAGCAGCTTACACGGGGGCTACAATGAGCAGTTCTTC. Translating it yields CASSLHGGYNEQFF.

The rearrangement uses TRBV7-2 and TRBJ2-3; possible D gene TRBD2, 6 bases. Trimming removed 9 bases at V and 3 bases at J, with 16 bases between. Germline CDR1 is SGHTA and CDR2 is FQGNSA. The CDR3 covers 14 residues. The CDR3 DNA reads TGTGCCAGTAGACGCGGGGCCTGGACAGATACGCAGTATTTT. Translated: CASRRGAWTDTQYF.

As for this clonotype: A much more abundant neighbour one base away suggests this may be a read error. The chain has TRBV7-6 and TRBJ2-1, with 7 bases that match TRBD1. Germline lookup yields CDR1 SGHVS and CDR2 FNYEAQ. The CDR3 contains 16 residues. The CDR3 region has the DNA TGTGCCAGCAGCTTAGAAGGGGGCCCGTCCTACTATGAGCAGTTCTTC. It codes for CASSLEGGPSYYEQFF.

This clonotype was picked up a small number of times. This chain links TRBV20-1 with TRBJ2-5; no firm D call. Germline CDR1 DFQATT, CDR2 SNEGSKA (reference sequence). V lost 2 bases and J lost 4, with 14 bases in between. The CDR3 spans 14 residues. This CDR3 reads CSARSTGRRETQYF. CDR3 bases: TGCAGTGCTAGAAGTACTGGACGGAGAGAGACCCAGTACTTC.

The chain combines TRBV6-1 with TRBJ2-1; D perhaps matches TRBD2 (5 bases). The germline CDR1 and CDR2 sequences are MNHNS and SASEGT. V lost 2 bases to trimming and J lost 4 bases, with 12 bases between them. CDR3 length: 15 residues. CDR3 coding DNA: TGTGCCAGCAGTGAAAGACTACTAGGGTACAATGAGCAGTTCTTC. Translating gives CASSERLLGYNEQFF.

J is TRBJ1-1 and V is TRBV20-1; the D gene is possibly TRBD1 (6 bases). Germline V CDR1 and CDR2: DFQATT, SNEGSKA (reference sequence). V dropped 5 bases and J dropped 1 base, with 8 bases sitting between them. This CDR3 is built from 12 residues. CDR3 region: CSARTANTEAFF. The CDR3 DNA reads TGCAGTGCTCGGACAGCGAACACTGAAGCTTTCTTT.

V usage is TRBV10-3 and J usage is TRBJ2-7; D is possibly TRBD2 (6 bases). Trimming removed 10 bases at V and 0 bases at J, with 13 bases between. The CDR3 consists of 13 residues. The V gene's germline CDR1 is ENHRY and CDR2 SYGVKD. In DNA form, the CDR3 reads TGTGCCACCAAGGACGGGAGCTCCTACGAGCAGTACTTC. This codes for CATKDGSSYEQYF.